This TCR beta chain was obtained from a study of radiation and T cells in renal cell carcinoma. Study-level background: Nephrectomy followed 15 Gy stereotactic body radiation by 4 weeks.

The data were produced by immunoSEQ multiplex PCR, yet TCRdb's version contains in-frame clones alone and is incomplete. Altogether tens of thousands of clones are present, 80% to 90% being singletons, with the ten largest covering approximately 22%. General study findings and limits: No pretreatment tumor biopsies were available for baseline clonotypes.

This clone showed up just once. Its antigen is not identified. The V gene's germline CDR1 is LGHNA and CDR2 YSLEER. CDR3 length: 15 amino acids. Trimming cost V 4 bases and J 4 bases, with 16 bases left between them. Described time point: blood 2 weeks post-SBRT. The treatment here: 15 Gy SBRT to primary tumor, nephrectomy 4 weeks later. The tumor was a clear cell renal cell carcinoma. The sample was blood, taken from a patient whose treatment included radiotherapy and nephrectomy. The chain is built from TRBV4-3 and TRBJ1-2; no clear D gene. The clonotype comes from a woman aged 45 to 65 with renal cell carcinoma. The chain's CDR3 is CASSPGSQNPYGYTF. CDR3 DNA: TGCGCCAGCAGCCCCGGCTCACAGAACCCCTATGGCTACACCTTC.